The present TCR beta chain was sequenced within a study of blood T cell repertoires in COVID-19. Across the study: Samples taken during acute and convalescent COVID-19 were collected in the United States, Italy and Spain. T cells, B-cell-depleted T cells, or PBMCs provided the cDNA or gDNA that served as material.

Original handling: From reference gene primer amplification, estimates of nucleated cell counts were derived. Sequencing used immunoSEQ multiplex PCR; TCRdb keeps in-frame clones, though not all of them. V, J and clone size are taken as reported in that table, and D and trimming were inferred from the DNA itself. This table holds 130,000 to 150,000 clones, approximately 88% found once. This clone was seen just once. This CDR3 spans 14 amino acids. Germline CDR1 LGHDT, CDR2 YNNKEL (reference sequence). V lost 6 bases, J lost 9 bases, and 10 bases stayed unmatched. The J gene is TRBJ2-2, the V gene TRBV3-1 (or the pseudogene TRBV3-2); TRBD1 agrees at 7 bases. Material: peripheral blood. This sequence originates from a man between 65 and 85 years old with acute or convalescent COVID-19. The chain's CDR3 is CASSLPDRERELFF. The DNA of the CDR3 is TGTGCCAGCAGTTTACCCGACAGGGAACGGGAGCTGTTTTTT.